Only a few counts were recorded for the clone carrying this T cell receptor beta chain. This sample stems from a study of blood T cell repertoires in COVID-19. In the study overall: The study drew acute and convalescent COVID-19 samples from the United States, Italy and Spain. Sample material is recorded as cDNA or gDNA derived from T cells, B-cell-depleted T cells, or PBMCs.

CDR3 size: 17 residues. V gave up 4 bases and J gave up 0 bases; unmatched junction bases: 5. CDR1 is LGHNA, CDR2 YNFKEQ, per germline. The Seattle site enrolled patients during active infection and followed them longitudinally. Original analysis: It was from reference gene primer amplification that nucleated cell counts were estimated. Produced via immunoSEQ multiplex PCR; TCRdb's table is partial and in-frame only. V and J calls and clone size are those listed in that table; D and trimming were worked out from the DNA. The sample shows 250,000 to 300,000 clones, around 89% of them seen only once. This receptor was obtained from a woman aged 50 to 60 with COVID-19, enrolled during active disease. The rearrangement uses TRBV4-2 and TRBJ2-1; 11 bases are a match to TRBD2. The sample was peripheral blood. CDR3 region: CASSPGLAESSYNEQFF. The CDR3 region has the DNA TGTGCCAGCAGCCCGGGACTAGCGGAGAGCTCCTACAATGAGCAGTTCTTC.